This T cell receptor (beta chain) was recovered during a study of cytomegalovirus exposure and HLA in healthy donors. The data were produced by immunoSEQ multiplex PCR, yet TCRdb's version contains in-frame clones alone and is incomplete. The data show about 50,000 clones, around 94% seen once. This clone occurred once. V lost 0 bases, J lost 6 bases, and 7 bases lay in between. CDR3 length equals 13 residues. Per the germline V gene, CDR1 is LGHNA and CDR2 is YSLEER. The source material was PBMCs. The chain combines TRBV4-3 with TRBJ2-3; D not resolved. This sequence was found in a man in his late teens or twenties in good health and CMV-seronegative. CDR3 in amino acids: CASSQDTRDTQYF. CDR3 sequence (DNA): TGCGCCAGCAGCCAAGACACGAGGGATACGCAGTATTTT.